One and the same sample provided the 23 T cell receptor beta chains below, sequenced in a study of T cell clonality in common variable immunodeficiency. The protocol was immunoSEQ multiplex PCR, while the TCRdb copy is restricted to in-frame clones and leaves out a portion. Observed in the sample are some 52,000 clones, none of them singletons. Sequencing used peripheral blood mononuclear cells. Source of these receptors: a person between 18 and 75 years old in good health.

This clone was seen many times. The read terminates 3 residues before the CDR3 end, so the remaining end is supplied by the germline J gene. Other DNA sequences from this sample encode an identical CDR3 as well. This chain links TRBV7-8 with TRBJ2-1, with 10 bases lining up with TRBD1. The V gene end was trimmed by 0 bases and the J gene end by 4 bases; junction bases not matched to a gene: 3. The CDR3 loop spans 16 amino acids. Germline V gives CDR1 SGHVS, CDR2 FQNEAQ. The CDR3 reads CASSLAGTGAYNEQFF. Partial CDR3 DNA: TGTGCCAGCAGCTTAGCCGGGACAGGGGCGTACAATGAG.

This clone was recorded many times. The CDR3 is cut off 3 residues early in the read; its end comes from the germline J gene. The chain couples TRBV29-1 to TRBJ2-7, with D possibly being TRBD1 (6 bases). Germline V gene lookup returns CDR1 SQVTM and CDR2 ANQGSEA. The CDR3 contains 12 residues. V lost 6 bases and J lost 2, with 11 bases in between. CDR3 DNA, as far as it was read: TGCAGCGTCCGGACAGCCCCCTACGAG. Its protein product is CSVRTAPYE. The CDR3, in full, reads CSVRTAPYEQYF.

This clone occurred many times. The read ends 3 residues early relative to the CDR3; the germline J gene fills the gap. V gene TRBV5-4 combines with J gene TRBJ2-5, with D possibly TRBD1 on 6 matching bases. V was pared by 2 bases and J by 4 bases, with 15 bases between. The germline CDR1 and CDR2 sequences are SGHNT and YYREEE (reference sequence). This CDR3 comprises 15 residues. CDR3 amino acids: CASSLPGESGETQYF. CDR3 DNA (partial): TGTGCCAGCAGCTTACCAGGGGAATCGGGAGAGACC.

This clone was seen repeatedly, ten times or more. The read ends 3 residues shy of where the CDR3 ends; the end is completed using the germline J gene. The chain links TRBV29-1 to TRBJ1-2; D is undetermined. Germline V CDR1 and CDR2: SQVTM, ANQGSEA. CDR3 length: 11 amino acids. CDR3 sequence reads: CSATAAGGYTF. CDR3 bases read: TGCAGCGCGACCGCGGCTGGCGGC. The full variable domain, in which reference TRBV29-1 and TRBJ1-2 provide the parts outside the CDR3, is SAVISQKPSRDICQRGTSLTIQCQVDSQVTMMFWYRQQPGQSLTLIATANQGSEATYESGFVIDKFPISRPNLTFSTLTVSNMSPEDSSIYLCSATAAGGYTFGSGTRLTVV.

This clone was seen repeatedly, ten times or more. The sequence runs out 3 residues before the end of the CDR3; the remainder is reconstructed from the germline J gene. The rearrangement links TRBV30 to TRBJ2-5; D is ambiguous. CDR3 length: 11 residues. Germline loops: CDR1 GTSNPN, CDR2 SVGIG (reference sequence). V lost 2 bases and J lost 5, with 6 bases in between. CDR3 DNA, as far as it was read: TGTGCCTGGAGTATGCGGGAGACC. Its translation: CAWSMRET. The complete CDR3 reads CAWSMRETQYF.

This clone was seen at least ten times. The CDR3 end falls 3 residues outside the read, so it is completed with the germline J gene. This rearrangement joins TRBV2 to TRBJ2-2, with D possibly being TRBD1 (6 bases). The CDR3 is made up of 16 amino acids. In germline, CDR1 is SNHLY, CDR2 FYNNEI. Trimming removed 2 bases from V and 5 bases from J, with 15 bases in between. The CDR3: CASSEKGTGRTGELFF. CDR3 bases read: TGTGCCAGCAGTGAAAAAGGCACAGGGAGAACCGGGGAG.

In this sample, this clone turned up many times. The read halts 3 residues ahead of the CDR3 end, with the missing end drawn from the germline J gene. The V gene is TRBV2, the J gene TRBJ2-1, with 13 bases matching TRBD2. The ends lost 6 bases at V and 9 bases at J; junction bases unmatched: 5. The CDR3 covers 14 residues. The germline V gene encodes CDR1 SNHLY and CDR2 FYNNEI. The CDR3 bases that were read are TGTGCCAGCAGGCGGACTAGCGGGAGATCTGAG. It translates to CASRRTSGRSE. The entire CDR3 reads CASRRTSGRSEQFF.

This clone was seen many times. The CDR3 end falls 3 residues outside the read, so it is completed with the germline J gene. The V and J genes are TRBV20-1 and TRBJ2-5; the D is unclear. Germline CDR1 and CDR2: DFQATT and SNEGSKA (reference sequence). The CDR3 is made up of 15 amino acids. The V end was cut by 0 bases, the J end by 7 bases, with 18 bases between. The CDR3: CSARENALRRGTQYF. The sequenced part of the CDR3 DNA is TGCAGTGCTAGAGAGAACGCCCTCCGAAGAGGGACC.

This clone was detected many times. The CDR3 extends 3 residues past the end of the read, so its final part is completed from the germline J gene. The chain couples TRBV19 to TRBJ1-5; 8 nucleotides match TRBD1. The germline gives CDR1 LNHDA, CDR2 SQIVND (reference sequence). V shed 9 bases and J 3 bases; nucleotides not matched to a gene: 7. This CDR3 spans 14 amino acids. The CDR3 here is CASRGQAPNQPQHF. Partial CDR3 DNA: TGTGCCAGCCGGGGACAGGCCCCCAATCAGCCC. Together with reference TRBV19 and TRBJ1-5, the CDR3 gives the full variable domain: DGGITQSPKYLFRKEGQNVTLSCEQNLNHDAMYWYRQDPGQGLRLIYYSQIVNDFQKGDIAEGYSVSREKKESFPLTVTSAQKNPTAFYLCASRGQAPNQPQHFGDGTRLSIL.

This clone has at least ten counts. The read stops 3 residues short of the end of the CDR3; the missing end is completed from the germline J gene. The chain recombines TRBV20-1 with TRBJ1-4; 10 positions agree with TRBD1. Looked up from germline, CDR1 is DFQATT and CDR2 is SNEGSKA (reference sequence). J lost 10 bases, V lost 0 bases, and 5 bases had no gene match. This CDR3 spans 14 amino acids. CDR3 DNA (partial): TGCAGTGCTAGAGACCGGGACAGGGGATCAAAA. It yields the protein CSARDRDRGSK. The full CDR3 is CSARDRDRGSKLFF.

This clone has ten or more counts. The sequenced fragment ends 3 residues before the CDR3 boundary, so the rest is inferred from the germline J gene. This sequence joins TRBV11-2 and TRBJ2-1; no clear D. The V end was cut by 1 base, the J end by 4 bases, with 5 bases between. The CDR3 has 13 residues. Germline CDR1 reads SGHAT; CDR2 reads FQNNGV. The CDR3 is CASSLGRYNEQFF. CDR3 DNA (partial): TGTGCCAGCAGCTTAGGCAGATACAATGAG.

This clone has a count of ten or more. Sequencing ends 3 residues short of the CDR3 end; the germline J gene provides the rest. The V gene is TRBV12-3 or TRBV12-4, the J gene TRBJ2-1, with 14 bases lining up with TRBD2. CDR3 length: 15 amino acids. The ends lost 6 bases at V and 5 bases at J; junction bases unmatched: 3. CDR3 sequence: CASSKGLAGDNEQFF. The sequenced CDR3 bases are TGTGCCAGCAGCAAGGGACTAGCGGGAGACAATGAG.

This clone was picked up many times. A junction boundary mismatches the germline segment, possibly from a read error. The read falls 3 residues short of the CDR3 end, and the missing part is taken from the germline J gene. This sequence joins TRBV7-7 and TRBJ2-5; TRBD1 aligns across 7 bases. Germline lookup yields CDR1 SSHAT and CDR2 FNYEAQ (reference sequence). The CDR3 covers 13 residues. The sequenced CDR3 bases are TGTGCTAGCAGTCGGGACAGAGGGGAGACC. This gives the protein CASSRDRGET. The full-length CDR3 reads as CASSRDRGETQYF. The full variable domain, completed using reference TRBV7-7 and TRBJ2-5, is GAGVSQSPRYKVTKRGQDVTLRCDPISSHATLYWYQQALGQGPEFLTYFNYEAQPDKSGLPSDRFSAERPEGSISTLTIQRTEQRDSAMYRCASSRDRGETQYFGPGTRLLVL.

This clone was recorded a few times. The covered CDR3 bases are TGTGCCAGCAGGTCCGAACTCGTGTTGAGGGGAAACACTGAA. This translates into CASRSELVLRGNTE. The full CDR3 is CASRSELVLRGNTEAFF. The chain recombines TRBV2 with TRBJ1-1, with a possible D match to TRBD1 (5 bases). The DNA ends 3 residues before the CDR3 does, and the rest of the CDR3 is filled in from the germline J gene. This CDR3 comprises 17 residues. V dropped 6 bases and J dropped 2 bases, with 22 bases sitting between them. The germline V gene has CDR1 SNHLY and CDR2 FYNNEI.

In this sample, this clone turned up a few times. Read coverage stops 3 residues before the CDR3 terminus; the germline J gene supplies the remainder. The V call is TRBV30, the J call TRBJ1-6, with 10 nucleotides matching TRBD1. Trimming removed 0 bases from V and 6 bases from J; junction bases left unmatched: 2. CDR1 is GTSNPN and CDR2 is SVGIG in the germline V gene (reference sequence). There are 15 residues in the CDR3. Partial CDR3 DNA: TGTGCCTGGAGTGTCGGGACAGGGGCTAATTCACCC. It encodes CAWSVGTGANSP. The entire CDR3 is CAWSVGTGANSPLHF.

This clone has at least ten counts. The read ends 3 residues before the CDR3 terminus; that terminus is restored from the germline J gene. V gene TRBV7-2 combines with J gene TRBJ2-1; TRBD2 agrees at 8 bases. Germline V gives CDR1 SGHTA, CDR2 FQGNSA. CDR3 length equals 14 residues. After removal of 7 bases from V and 4 bases from J, the junction contained 6 bases not matched to a gene. The DNA read from the CDR3 is TGTGCCAGCACCGTTCGACTAGCGTACAATGAG. This codes for CASTVRLAYNE. The whole CDR3 protein is CASTVRLAYNEQFF.

Remarks on this clone: The read ends 3 residues shy of where the CDR3 ends; the end is completed using the germline J gene. The chain couples TRBV11-1 to TRBJ2-3; 11 nucleotides agree with TRBD2. Germline V CDR1 and CDR2: SGHAT, FQDESV (reference sequence). This CDR3 comprises 14 residues. The CDR3 sequence: CASSRLAGLETQYF. Partial CDR3 DNA: TGTGCCAGCAGCCGACTAGCGGGATTAGAGACG.

This clone was recorded at least ten times. The read ends 3 residues before the CDR3 terminus; that terminus is restored from the germline J gene. The chain is built from TRBV5-1 and TRBJ1-6; D might be TRBD1 (5 bases). Germline V CDR1 and CDR2: SGHRS, YFSETQ. V dropped 2 bases and J dropped 11 bases, with 11 bases sitting between them. The CDR3 length is 13 residues. The covered CDR3 bases are TGCGCCAGCAGCTTAGAGACAGTCGCACCC. It translates to CASSLETVAP. The entire CDR3 protein is CASSLETVAPLHF.

This clone was seen at least ten times. From the germline J gene comes the end of the CDR3, since the read stops 3 residues before it. The chain employs TRBV19 and TRBJ2-3; perhaps TRBD2 as D (5 bases). Trimming stripped 4 bases from V and 0 bases from J, with 8 bases between. Per the germline V gene, CDR1 is LNHDA and CDR2 is SQIVND (reference sequence). This CDR3 has 14 residues. The sequenced part of the CDR3 DNA is TGTGCCAGTAGTACAGGACTCAGCACAGATACG. It yields the protein CASSTGLSTDT. The CDR3 in full is CASSTGLSTDTQYF.

The sample holds many counts of this clone. The read terminates 3 residues before the CDR3 end, so the remaining end is supplied by the germline J gene. The gene calls are TRBV20-1 and TRBJ2-3; TRBD2 agrees at 10 bases. The CDR3 runs to 15 residues. Germline V gives CDR1 DFQATT, CDR2 SNEGSKA (reference sequence). The V gene end was trimmed by 5 bases and the J gene end by 7 bases; junction bases not matched to a gene: 12. The CDR3: CSAASSGSAPYTQYF. The part of the CDR3 DNA that was read is TGCAGTGCTGCATCTAGCGGGAGTGCCCCTTATACG.

This clone was observed many times. The CDR3 is cut off 3 residues early in the read; its end comes from the germline J gene. The chain is built from TRBV5-6 and TRBJ2-7; D might be TRBD2 (6 bases). CDR3 length: 14 amino acids. V was shortened by 2 bases and J by 0 bases, with 9 bases between the two germline ends. Germline V gene lookup returns CDR1 SGHDT and CDR2 YYEEEE. The CDR3 loop is CASSFRGSSYEQYF. Incomplete CDR3 DNA: TGTGCCAGCAGCTTCCGGGGGAGCTCCTACGAG.

This clone has ten or more counts. Coverage ceases 3 residues before the CDR3 finishes, and the germline J gene fills in the end. The chain recombines TRBV7-2 with TRBJ1-1; possible D gene TRBD1, 6 bases. V lost 5 bases and J lost 5, with 12 bases in between. This CDR3 has 13 residues. Germline assignment: CDR1 SGHTA and CDR2 FQGNSA. The CDR3 region is CASSHNRDTEAFF. The DNA read from the CDR3 is TGTGCCAGCAGCCATAACAGGGATACTGAA.

This clone showed up many times. The CDR3: CASSSGSSTDTQYF. The sequenced CDR3 bases are TGTGCCAGCTCTAGCGGCTCTAGCACAGATACG. The J gene is TRBJ2-3, the V gene TRBV19, with TRBD2 matching 7 bases. The read comes to an end 3 residues before the CDR3 does, leaving the germline J gene to fill in the end. CDR3 size: 14 residues. V lost 9 bases and J lost 0; bases outside the gene matches: 6. CDR1 and CDR2 from the germline V gene are LNHDA and SQIVND (reference sequence).